This TCR beta chain was sequenced for a study of graft-versus-host responses after intestinal transplantation. Graft-derived tissue was subjected to processing to liberate intraepithelial and lamina propria lymphocytes. Germline V CDR1 and CDR2: SNHLY, FYNNEI. With 8 bases clipped from V and 2 bases from J, the junction kept 13 bases outside the gene matches. This CDR3 is 16 amino acids long. Profiled with immunoSEQ multiplex PCR; TCRdb holds only in-frame clones, not every one. This sample has 60,000 to 65,000 clones, with around 90% found just once. Sequencing was performed on ileum tissue, taken about 350 days after transplant. The receptor comes from a human patient who received an intestinal transplant, so some T cells may come from the graft donor. This rearrangement joins TRBV2 to TRBJ2-3; 7 bases fit TRBD1. CDR3 coding DNA: TGTGCCAGCTCTATACGTCCAGGGGGTTCCACAGATACGCAGTATTTT. Protein product: CASSIRPGGSTDTQYF.